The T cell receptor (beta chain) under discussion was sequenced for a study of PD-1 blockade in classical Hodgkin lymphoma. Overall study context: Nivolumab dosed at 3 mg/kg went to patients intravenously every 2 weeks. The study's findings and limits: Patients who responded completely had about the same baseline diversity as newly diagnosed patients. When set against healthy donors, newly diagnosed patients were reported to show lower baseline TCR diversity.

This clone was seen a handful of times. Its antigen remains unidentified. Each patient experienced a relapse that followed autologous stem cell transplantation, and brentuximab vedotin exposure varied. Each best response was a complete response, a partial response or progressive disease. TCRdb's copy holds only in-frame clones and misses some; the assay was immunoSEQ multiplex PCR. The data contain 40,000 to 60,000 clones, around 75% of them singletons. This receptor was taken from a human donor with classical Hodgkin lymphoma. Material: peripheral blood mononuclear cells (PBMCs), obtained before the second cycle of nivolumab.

The CDR3 nucleotides read TGTGCCAGTACCTTCGGGACAGCGAACACTGAAGCTTTCTTT. The encoded protein is CASTFGTANTEAFF. The V call is TRBV19, the J call TRBJ1-1; TRBD1 matches at 7 bases. J gave up 1 base and V 7 bases, and 6 bases lay outside the gene matches. Germline assignment: CDR1 LNHDA and CDR2 SQIVND (reference sequence). The CDR3 covers 14 residues.